This T cell receptor (beta chain) appears in the sequencing data of a study of T cell responses to AZD1222 COVID-19 vaccine. Worth noting for this clone: Antigen: not known.

Trimming cost V 5 bases and J 0 bases, with 7 bases left between them. The CDR3 is 14 amino acids. Germline CDR1 reads MGHDK; CDR2 reads SYGVNS. Study-level points and caveats: The peak T cell response came first, and repertoires were sampled only after it.

Clones were read by immunoSEQ multiplex PCR, and TCRdb kept only the in-frame ones, dropping some. This sample has about 160,000 clones, with around 90% found just once. The starting material was peripheral blood, obtained 28 days after the second AZD1222 dose. The sequence came from an adult who received the AZD1222 COVID-19 vaccine. This chain joins TRBV25-1 and TRBJ2-2; D remains unclear. The CDR3 is CASSIGTNTGELFF. The DNA for the CDR3 is TGTGCCAGCAGTATTGGAACGAACACCGGGGAGCTGTTTTTT.